The present TCR beta chain was sequenced within a study of blood T cells in healthy people across ages. Findings and caveats of the study: Lack of knowledge of donor CMV status possibly confounded expanded clonotype changes.

Combining a sample-barcoded 5' primer with a J-beta primer mix, a second PCR ran for roughly 7 to 11 cycles. TCRdb reprocessed the 5' RACE reads with MiXCR, giving one entry per CDR3 protein. This table holds about 1.6 million distinct CDR3 sequences, roughly 30% found once. On this clonotype: Its antigen is as yet unknown.

This CDR3 spans 15 amino acids. Per germline, CDR1 SGHDN and CDR2 FVKESK. With 0 bases removed from V and 7 bases from J, the gap between germline ends came to 16 bases. The sequence derives from a young woman in good health. The sequenced sample was blood. The chain carries TRBV14 and TRBJ2-7; TRBD2 might be the D (5 bases). DNA of the CDR3: TGTGCCAGCAGCCAAGATGGCAGTCCCGGGAAGGAGCAGTACTTC. Translation: CASSQDGSPGKEQYF.